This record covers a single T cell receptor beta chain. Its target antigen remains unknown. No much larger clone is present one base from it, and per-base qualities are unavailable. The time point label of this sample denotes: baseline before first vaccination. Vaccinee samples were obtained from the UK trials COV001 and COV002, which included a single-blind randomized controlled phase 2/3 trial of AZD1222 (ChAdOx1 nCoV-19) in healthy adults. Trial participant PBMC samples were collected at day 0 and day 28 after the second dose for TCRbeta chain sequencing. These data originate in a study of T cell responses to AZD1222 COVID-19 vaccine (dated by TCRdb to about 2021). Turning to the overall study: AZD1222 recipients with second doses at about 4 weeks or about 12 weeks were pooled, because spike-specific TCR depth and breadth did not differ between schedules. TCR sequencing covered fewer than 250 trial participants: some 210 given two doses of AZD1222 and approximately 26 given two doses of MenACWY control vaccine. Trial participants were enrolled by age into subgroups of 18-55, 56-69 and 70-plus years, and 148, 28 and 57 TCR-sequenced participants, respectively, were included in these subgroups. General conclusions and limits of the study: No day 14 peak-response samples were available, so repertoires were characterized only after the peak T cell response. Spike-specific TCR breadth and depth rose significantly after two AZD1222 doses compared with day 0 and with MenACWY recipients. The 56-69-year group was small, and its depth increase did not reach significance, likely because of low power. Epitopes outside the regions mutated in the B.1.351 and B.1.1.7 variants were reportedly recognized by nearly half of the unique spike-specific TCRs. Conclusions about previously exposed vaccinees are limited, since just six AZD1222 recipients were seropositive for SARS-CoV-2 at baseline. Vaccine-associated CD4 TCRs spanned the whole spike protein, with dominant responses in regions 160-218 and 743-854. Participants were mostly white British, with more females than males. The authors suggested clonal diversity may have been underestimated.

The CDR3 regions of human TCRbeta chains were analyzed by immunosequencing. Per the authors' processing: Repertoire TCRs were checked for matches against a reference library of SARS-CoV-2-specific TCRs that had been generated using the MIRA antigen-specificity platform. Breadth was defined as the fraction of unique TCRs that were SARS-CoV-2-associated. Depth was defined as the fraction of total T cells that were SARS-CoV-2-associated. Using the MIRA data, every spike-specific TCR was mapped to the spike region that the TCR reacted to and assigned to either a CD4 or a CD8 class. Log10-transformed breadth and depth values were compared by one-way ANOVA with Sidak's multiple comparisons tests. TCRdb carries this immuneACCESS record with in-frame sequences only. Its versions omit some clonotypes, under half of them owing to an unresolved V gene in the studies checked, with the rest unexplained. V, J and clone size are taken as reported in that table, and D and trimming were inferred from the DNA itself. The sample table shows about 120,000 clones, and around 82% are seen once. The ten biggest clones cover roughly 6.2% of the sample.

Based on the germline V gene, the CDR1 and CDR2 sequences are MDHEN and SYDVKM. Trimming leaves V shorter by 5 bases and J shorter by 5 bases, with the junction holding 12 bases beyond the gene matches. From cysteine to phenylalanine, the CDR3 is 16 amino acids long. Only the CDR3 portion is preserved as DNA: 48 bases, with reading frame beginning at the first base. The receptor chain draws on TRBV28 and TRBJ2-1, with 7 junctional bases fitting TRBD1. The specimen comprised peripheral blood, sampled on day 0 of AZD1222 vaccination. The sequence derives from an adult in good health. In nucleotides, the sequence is TGTGCCAGCAGTCCCCCGACAGGGCTTAGGCACAATGAGCAGTTCTTC. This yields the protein CASSPPTGLRHNEQFF. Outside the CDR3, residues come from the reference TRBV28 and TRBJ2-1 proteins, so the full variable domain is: DVKVTQSSRYLVKRTGEKVFLECVQDMDHENMFWYRQDPGLGLRLIYFSYDVKMKEKGDIPEGYSVSREKKERFSLILESASTNQTSMYLCASSPPTGLRHNEQFFGPGTRLTVL.